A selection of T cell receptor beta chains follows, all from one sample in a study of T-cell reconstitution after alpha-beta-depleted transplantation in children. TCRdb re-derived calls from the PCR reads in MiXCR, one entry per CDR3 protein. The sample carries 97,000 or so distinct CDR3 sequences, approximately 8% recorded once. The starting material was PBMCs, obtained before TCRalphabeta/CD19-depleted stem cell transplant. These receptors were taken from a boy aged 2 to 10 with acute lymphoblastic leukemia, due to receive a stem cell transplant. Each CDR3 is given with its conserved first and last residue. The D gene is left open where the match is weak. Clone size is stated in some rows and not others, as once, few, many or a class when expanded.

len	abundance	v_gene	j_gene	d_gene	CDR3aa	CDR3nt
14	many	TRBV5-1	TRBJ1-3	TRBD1	CASSLTGGGNTIYF	TGCGCCAGCAGCTTGACAGGGGGTGGAAACACCATATATTTT
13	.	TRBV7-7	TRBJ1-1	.	CASSLFENTEAFF	TGTGCTAGCAGCTTATTCGAGAACACTGAAGCTTTCTTT
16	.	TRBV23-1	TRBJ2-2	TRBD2	CASGLAGVQYTGELFF	TGCGCCAGCGGACTAGCGGGGGTCCAATACACCGGGGAGCTGTTTTTT
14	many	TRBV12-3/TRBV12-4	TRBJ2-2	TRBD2	CASSWGGDTGELFF	TGTGCCAGCAGTTGGGGAGGGGACACCGGGGAGCTGTTTTTT
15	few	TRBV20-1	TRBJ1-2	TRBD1	CSAPRQGGTNYGYTF	TGCAGTGCGCCTCGACAGGGTGGGACTAACTATGGCTACACCTTC
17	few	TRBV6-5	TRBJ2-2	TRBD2	CASSYSVLAGLTGELFF	TGTGCCAGCAGTTACTCAGTACTAGCGGGCCTCACCGGGGAGCTGTTTTTT
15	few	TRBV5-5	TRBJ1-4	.	CASSFDSTTNEKLFF	TGTGCCAGCAGCTTCGACAGTACAACTAATGAAAAACTGTTTTTT
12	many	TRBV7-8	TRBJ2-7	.	CASSLDNYEQYF	TGTGCCAGCAGCTTGGACAACTACGAGCAGTACTTC
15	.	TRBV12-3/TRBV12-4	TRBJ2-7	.	CASSLAGPITYEQYF	TGTGCCAGCAGTTTAGCGGGACCGATCACCTACGAGCAGTACTTC
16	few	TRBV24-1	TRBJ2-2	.	CATSDGSLSDTGELFF	TGTGCCACCAGTGATGGAAGTCTTAGTGACACCGGGGAGCTGTTTTTT
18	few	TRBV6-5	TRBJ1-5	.	CASSYPIGGGLSNQPQHF	TGTGCCAGCAGTTACCCAATTGGTGGGGGCTTAAGCAATCAGCCCCAGCATTTT
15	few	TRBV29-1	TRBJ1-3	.	CSVQREGLAGNTIYF	TGCAGCGTTCAGAGGGAAGGGCTGGCGGGAAACACCATATATTTT
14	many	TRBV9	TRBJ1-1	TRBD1	CASSSDRGGTEAFF	TGTGCCAGCAGCTCCGACAGGGGGGGGACTGAAGCTTTCTTT
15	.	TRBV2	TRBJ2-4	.	CASSEAADLANIQYF	TGTGCCAGCAGTGAAGCGGCCGACTTAGCAAACATTCAGTACTTC
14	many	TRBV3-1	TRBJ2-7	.	CASSPRAWVDEQYF	TGTGCCAGCAGCCCGAGGGCATGGGTAGACGAGCAGTACTTC
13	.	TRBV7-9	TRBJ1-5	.	CASSTVGDQPQHF	TGTGCCAGCAGCACCGTAGGGGACCAGCCCCAGCATTTT
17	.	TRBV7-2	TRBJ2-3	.	CASSLAPTSGGTDTQYF	TGTGCCAGCAGCTTAGCCCCTACATCGGGGGGCACAGATACGCAGTATTTT
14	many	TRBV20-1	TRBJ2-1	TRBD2	CSGSSGGAGDEQFF	TGCAGTGGATCGAGCGGGGGGGCCGGAGATGAGCAGTTCTTC
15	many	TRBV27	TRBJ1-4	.	CASSFLSGDPEKLFF	TGTGCCAGCAGTTTCCTAAGTGGGGATCCTGAAAAACTGTTTTTT
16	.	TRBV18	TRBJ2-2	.	CASSPVRQLNTGELFF	TGTGCCAGCTCACCAGTTCGACAGTTGAACACCGGGGAGCTGTTTTTT
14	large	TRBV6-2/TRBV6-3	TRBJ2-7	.	CASSFFGQTSEQYF	TGTGCCAGCAGTTTCTTCGGACAGACATCCGAGCAGTACTTC
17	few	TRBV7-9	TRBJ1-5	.	CASSPRDSIASNQPQHF	TGTGCCAGCAGCCCCAGGGACTCAATCGCTAGCAATCAGCCCCAGCATTTT
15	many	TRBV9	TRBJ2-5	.	CASSVVGLSQETQYF	TGTGCCAGCAGCGTAGTCGGTCTTTCTCAAGAGACCCAGTACTTC
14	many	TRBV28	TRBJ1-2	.	CASSLGDRAYGYTF	TGTGCCAGCAGTTTGGGGGACCGCGCCTATGGCTACACCTTC
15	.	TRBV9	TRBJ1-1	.	CASSPGDMVNTEAFF	TGTGCCAGCAGCCCCGGGGACATGGTGAACACTGAAGCTTTCTTT
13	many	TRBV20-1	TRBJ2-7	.	CSARDGTRAEQYF	TGCAGTGCTAGAGATGGTACTAGGGCCGAGCAGTACTTC
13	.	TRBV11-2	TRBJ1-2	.	CASSSGRNYGYTF	TGTGCCAGCAGCTCGGGACGGAACTATGGCTACACCTTC
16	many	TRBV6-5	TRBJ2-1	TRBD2	CASSFPLAGGYNEQFF	TGTGCCAGCAGTTTCCCCCTAGCGGGGGGATACAATGAGCAGTTCTTC
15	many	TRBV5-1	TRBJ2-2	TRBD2	CASSPLAENTGELFF	TGCGCCAGCAGCCCACTAGCGGAGAACACCGGGGAGCTGTTTTTT
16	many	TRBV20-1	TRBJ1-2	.	CSARDLEEGDYHGYTF	TGCAGTGCTAGAGATCTGGAGGAGGGTGATTACCATGGCTACACCTTC
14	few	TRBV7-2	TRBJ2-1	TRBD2	CASSFSGSHNEQFF	TGTGCCAGCAGTTTTAGCGGGAGCCACAATGAGCAGTTCTTC
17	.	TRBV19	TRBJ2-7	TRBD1	CASSIEPRTGIRYEQYF	TGTGCCAGTAGTATAGAGCCTCGGACAGGGATAAGGTACGAGCAGTACTTC
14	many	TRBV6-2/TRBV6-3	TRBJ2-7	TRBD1	CASRGQGAHWEQYF	TGTGCCAGCAGGGGACAGGGGGCCCACTGGGAGCAGTACTTC